This record looks at one TCR beta chain sequence and its context. There are a few counts of this clone. Its antigen is unknown. Base qualities are not recorded, but no much larger clone differs from it by a single base. The data stem from a study of radiation and T cells in renal cell carcinoma (dated by TCRdb to about 2020). In the study overall: In total, 53 samples, comprising 26 tumors and about 27 peripheral blood samples, were subjected to TCR beta sequencing. A total of 4 million to 5 million unique CDR3 nucleotide sequences, encoding fewer than 3,000,000 unique CDR3 amino acid sequences, were found across all 50 or so samples.

General study outcomes and caveats: Compared with controls, irradiated tumors had higher TCR clonality, as the top 100 clonotypes made up an average of around 50% of the repertoire, versus about 40% in nephrectomy-only tumors. Only small tumor regions of about 1 g were available, so intratumoral heterogeneity was not captured. Compared with control tumors, irradiated tumors had a greater number of dominant CDR3 motifs, and these motifs made up a bigger portion of the repertoire. With a single-armed trial design, the study had no way to address how radiation dose or scheduling affects the TCR repertoire.

V is cut by 5 bases and J by 3 bases, and the space between the germline ends is 14 bases. Reading from cysteine to phenylalanine, the CDR3 counts 15 amino acids. The CDR3 DNA has 45 bases and is translated from base 1. Per the germline V gene, MNHEY is the CDR1 and SVGAGI is the CDR2. The time point label of this sample denotes: tumor resected at nephrectomy. What the treatment or condition label conveys for this sample: treatment-naive control, cytoreductive nephrectomy. The control tumors were taken from treatment-naive renal cell carcinoma patients who had cytoreductive nephrectomy with no earlier radiation. All patients had renal cell carcinoma with clear cell pathology. Control tumors used for TCR sequencing came from a handful of females and 10 or so males, resected 2011 to 2014, with median age approximately 52 years (range roughly 40 to 90). Tumor processing involved mechanical dissociation, digestion with collagenase/hyaluronidase at 37 degrees C, handling in gentleMACS C tubes, and storage in liquid nitrogen. The QIAamp DNA Blood Mini Kit (Qiagen) was used to prepare genomic DNA for TCR sequencing. The analyses included only samples that passed all quality control checks.

The immunoSEQ kit was used, according to the manufacturer's recommendations, to generate TCR beta libraries from genomic DNA. Library preparation used a first multiplex PCR with proprietary primers, then a second PCR adding unique barcodes, with bead cleanups after each round. Each sample batch included a kit-provided positive control reaction and a negative control reaction. The final libraries were assessed on an Agilent 4200 TapeStation D1000 ScreenTape, pooled by volume, and quantified by qPCR. Sequencing ran on an Illumina NextSeq500 with a MidOutput 150-cycle cartridge, using 156 Read1 and 15 Index1 cycles with kit custom primers. The pooled library was loaded at roughly 1 pM with roughly 19% PhiX control spiked in. Under the source paper's analysis protocol: Vendor-processed data were analyzed in R, and a clonotype was defined as all T cells sharing the same CDR3 nucleotide sequence. In the clone abundance analyses, frequencies were normalized to the 10,000 most abundant clones in each sample. Public T cell clones, averaging fewer than five per sample, were removed before analysis. ImmunoMap was used for dominant motif analysis with the PAM10 matrix, a gap penalty of 30, and a homology threshold of 0.3, and any motif reaching a cumulative frequency of at least 0.01 was considered dominant. TCRdb stores this immuneACCESS table with in-frame sequences only. Part of the clones is absent; in the studies checked, under half of the shortfall reflects unresolved V genes, and no reason is known for the rest. V, J and clone size are taken as reported in that table, and D and trimming were inferred from the DNA itself. This sample lists 10,000 to 15,000 clones; over 60% were detected once. 15% to 20% of the sample belongs to the ten largest clones.

This receptor chain uses TRBV6-5 and TRBJ1-5; no D segment can be confidently identified. The TCR was taken from an elderly woman with renal cell carcinoma. Specimen: tumor tissue, collected from a patient whose treatment was nephrectomy without radiotherapy. The bases read TGTGCCAGCAGTCCGACGAGGGTTGCCAATCAGCCCCAGCATTTT. The encoded protein is CASSPTRVANQPQHF.